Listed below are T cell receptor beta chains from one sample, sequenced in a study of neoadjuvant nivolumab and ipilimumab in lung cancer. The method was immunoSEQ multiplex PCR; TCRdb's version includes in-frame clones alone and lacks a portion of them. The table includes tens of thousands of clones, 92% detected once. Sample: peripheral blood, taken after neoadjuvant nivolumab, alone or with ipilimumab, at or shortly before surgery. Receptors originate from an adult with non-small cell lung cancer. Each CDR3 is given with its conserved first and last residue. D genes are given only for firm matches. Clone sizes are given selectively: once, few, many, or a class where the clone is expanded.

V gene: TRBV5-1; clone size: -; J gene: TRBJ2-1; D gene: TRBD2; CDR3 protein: CASTTREATNEQFF; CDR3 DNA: TGCGCCAGCACCACCCGGGAGGCAACCAATGAGCAGTTCTTC
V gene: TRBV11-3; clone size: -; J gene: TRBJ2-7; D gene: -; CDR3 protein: CASSLDSEQYF; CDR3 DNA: TGTGCCAGCAGCCTGGACAGTGAGCAGTACTTC
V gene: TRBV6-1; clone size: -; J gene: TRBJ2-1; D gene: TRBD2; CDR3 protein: CASSEIRASGRATYNEQFF; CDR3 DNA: TGTGCCAGCAGTGAAATCAGGGCTAGCGGGAGAGCCACCTACAATGAGCAGTTCTTC
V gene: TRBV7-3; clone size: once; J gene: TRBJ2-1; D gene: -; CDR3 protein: CASSLNEGGEQFF; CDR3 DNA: TGTGCCAGCAGCTTAAATGAGGGGGGGGAGCAGTTCTTC
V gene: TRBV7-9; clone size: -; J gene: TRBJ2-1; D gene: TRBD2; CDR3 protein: CASSRGAGEGYNEQFF; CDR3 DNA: TGTGCCAGCAGCAGGGGAGCGGGGGAGGGTTACAATGAGCAGTTCTTC
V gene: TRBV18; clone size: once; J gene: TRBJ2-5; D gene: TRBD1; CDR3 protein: CASSRGQGVEETQYF; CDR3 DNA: TGTGCCAGCTCACGGGGGCAGGGGGTAGAAGAGACCCAGTACTTC
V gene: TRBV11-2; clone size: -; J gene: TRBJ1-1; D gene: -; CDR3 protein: CASSPDGRRNTEAFF; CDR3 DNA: TGTGCCAGCAGCCCGGACGGACGGCGGAACACTGAAGCTTTCTTT
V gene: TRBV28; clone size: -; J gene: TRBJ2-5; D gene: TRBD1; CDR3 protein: CASSLGGQGLPETQYF; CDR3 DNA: TGTGCCAGCAGTTTAGGGGGACAGGGGCTTCCAGAGACCCAGTACTTC
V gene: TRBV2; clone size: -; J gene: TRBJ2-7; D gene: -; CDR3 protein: CASSEDRQYF; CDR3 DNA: TGTGCCAGCAGCGAAGATAGGCAGTACTTC
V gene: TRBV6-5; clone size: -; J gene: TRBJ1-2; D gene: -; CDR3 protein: CASSYGGYGYTF; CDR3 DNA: TGTGCCAGCAGTTACGGCGGCTATGGCTACACCTTC
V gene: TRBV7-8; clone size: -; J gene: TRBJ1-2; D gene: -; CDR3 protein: CASSSGVRGYGYTF; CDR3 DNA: TGTGCCAGCAGCTCAGGGGTAAGAGGCTATGGCTACACCTTC
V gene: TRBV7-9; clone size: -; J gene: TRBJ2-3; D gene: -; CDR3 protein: CASSLPWRLSTDTQYF; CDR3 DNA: TGTGCCAGCAGCTTACCCTGGCGCCTTAGCACAGATACGCAGTATTTT
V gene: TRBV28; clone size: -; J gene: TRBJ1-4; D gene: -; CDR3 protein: CASSYPRSVNGLAEKLFF; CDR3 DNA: TGTGCCAGCAGTTACCCTCGCTCGGTGAACGGACTGGCTGAAAAACTGTTTTTT
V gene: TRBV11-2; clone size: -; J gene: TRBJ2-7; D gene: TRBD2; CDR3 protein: CASSPSGGGGKAYEQYF; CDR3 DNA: TGTGCCAGCAGCCCCTCCGGTGGCGGGGGAAAGGCCTACGAGCAGTACTTC
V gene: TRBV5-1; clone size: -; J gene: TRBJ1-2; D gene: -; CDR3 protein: CASSLGGLARGYTF; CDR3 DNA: TGCGCCAGCAGCTTGGGTGGCCTAGCGAGGGGCTACACCTTC